This T cell receptor (beta chain) was observed in a study of T cell repertoires in cytomegalovirus infection. The CDR3 has 14 amino acids. Germline V CDR1 and CDR2: SGHTA, FQGNSA. The V gene end was trimmed by 4 bases and the J gene end by 4 bases; junction bases not matched to a gene: 5. Only a few counts were recorded for this clonotype. Its antigen is undetermined. TCRdb reprocessed the reads with MiXCR, giving one entry per CDR3 protein. This table has roughly 120,000 distinct CDR3 sequences, over 25% appearing once. The chain combines TRBV7-2 with TRBJ2-7; 9 nucleotides line up with TRBD1. Sample: CD8+ T cells from cultured PBMCs, taken from culture after CMV antigen stimulation. This receptor was taken from a human donor in good health (CMV status not recorded). Some clones in this sample may be carry-over from other donors' samples. CDR3 loop: CASSYGDRAYEQYF. CDR3 in DNA: TGTGCCAGCAGCTATGGGGACAGGGCTTACGAGCAGTACTTC.